Below are 2 T cell receptor beta chains sequenced from a single sample in a study of blood T cell repertoires in COVID-19. Measured with immunoSEQ multiplex PCR; TCRdb has only the in-frame clones, and not every one. The sample records over 200,000 clones, around 85% being singletons. The sample comprised PBMCs or T cells enriched from blood (not recorded which). The receptor source for this set is a woman in her 50s who had recovered from COVID-19.

The J gene is TRBJ2-7, the V gene TRBV10-3; D is unclear. Trimming cost V 2 bases and J 2 bases, with 4 bases left between them. The CDR3 extends over 12 amino acids. Germline V lookup: CDR1 ENHRY, CDR2 SYGVKD. CDR3 sequence (DNA): TGTGCCATCAGTGAGGTTACCTACGAGCAGTACTTC. It specifies CAISEVTYEQYF.

The V and J genes are TRBV28 and TRBJ1-2, with D tentatively TRBD1 (6 bases). CDR1 and CDR2 (germline): MDHEN, SYDVKM. Trimming took 7 bases from V and 4 from J, leaving 16 bases between them. The length of the CDR3 is 14 residues. In DNA form, the CDR3 reads TGTGCCAGCAACATCGGACAGACAACCTATGGCTACACCTTC. Its protein is CASNIGQTTYGYTF.